This T cell receptor beta chain was found in a study of CD8 T cells in Susac syndrome. This clonotype was seen once. RNA amounts of about 0.45 to 1 ug underwent reverse transcription with random hexamers. From the immunoSEQ multiplex PCR reads, TCRdb called clonotypes with MiXCR, one entry per CDR3 protein. The data show under 150,000 distinct CDR3 sequences, around 94% seen once. The CDR3 is made up of 16 amino acids. CDR1 is SGHAT, CDR2 FQNNGV, per germline. V lost 9 bases and J lost 3; bases outside the gene matches: 9. The source is a human donor with multiple sclerosis. The sample taken for sequencing was CD4+ T cells from PBMCs. The V gene is TRBV11-2, the J gene TRBJ2-6; TRBD2 matches 9 bases. The CDR3: CASSAGGPFGANVLTF. CDR3 in DNA: TGTGCCAGTTCCGCGGGAGGGCCTTTTGGGGCCAACGTCCTGACTTTC.